This T cell receptor (beta chain) was recorded in a study of regulatory T cells in long-lasting Graves disease. Study-level results: There were preferences for TRBV28, TRBJ1-2 and TRBJ2-5 in persistent disease.

The CDR3 is 16 amino acids. Germline assignment: CDR1 SGHVS and CDR2 FQNEAQ. V was clipped by 0 bases and J by 7 bases, with 15 bases between them. The time point denotes: persistent/refractory GD, antithyroid drugs over 5 years with positive TRAb. PBMC RNA was the source of the TCR library. This clonotype was counted many times. Its target is not known. According to the study, TCR beta libraries were built with iRepertoire HTBI primers and CDR3-region Arm-PCR. TCRdb reprocessed the multiplex PCR reads via MiXCR and lists one record per CDR3 protein. The table lists about 430,000 distinct CDR3 sequences, about 21% of them singletons, with around 15% in the top ten.

V is TRBV7-8 and J is TRBJ1-4; possibly TRBD1 for D (6 bases). This receptor was taken from a female donor with Graves disease. The sequenced sample was peripheral blood mononuclear cells (PBMCs), obtained when the disease was refractory, from a patient treated with antithyroid drugs. The CDR3 DNA reads as TGTGCCAGCAGCTTAGCTGGGGACACCGGAGGTGAAAAACTGTTTTTT. It encodes CASSLAGDTGGEKLFF.